What follows describes a single TCR beta chain. Its antigen is still unknown. The data were obtained in a study of cytomegalovirus exposure and HLA in healthy donors. Findings and limits, study-wide: Associated with cytomegalovirus, according to the listing, were fewer than 200 TCR beta chains. In vitro testing confirmed three CMV-associated chains as specific for CMV antigens.

Clones were sequenced by immunoSEQ multiplex PCR, and TCRdb holds only the in-frame ones, with some missing. The data hold hundreds of thousands of clones, with around 90% observed a single time. Sequencing used PBMCs. This clonotype was sampled from a woman aged 25 to 39 in good health and CMV-seronegative.

DNA of the CDR3: TGTGCCAGCAGCCAGAGGGGAAAGACAGGGGGAATTGCAACTAATGAAAAACTGTTTTTT. Its translation is CASSQRGKTGGIATNEKLFF. The chain joins TRBV4-2 to TRBJ1-4; 9 bases line up with TRBD1. J lost 0 bases, V lost 3 bases, and 14 bases had no gene match. CDR3 length equals 20 residues. Germline loops: CDR1 LGHNA, CDR2 YNFKEQ.